Included here is one TCR beta chain sequence, with context. The target antigen is unknown. It was with a sample-barcoded 5' primer and a J-beta primer mix that a second PCR of about 7 to 12 cycles was run. Each CDR3 protein gets one entry after TCRdb re-called the 5' RACE reads with MiXCR. Here the sample spans about 1.8 million distinct CDR3 sequences, 49% being singletons. The entry originates in a study of blood T cells in healthy people across ages. Germline V CDR1 and CDR2: SQVTM, ANQGSEA. The CDR3 has 13 amino acids. The ends were cut back, 5 bases at V and 8 bases at J, with 18 bases in the middle. Study conclusions and caveats: Among long-lived donors, naive CD4+ cells were more numerous and diversity higher than in aged donors.

The rearrangement uses TRBV29-1 and TRBJ1-2; the D gene is possibly TRBD1 (5 bases). The receptor's source is a woman between 40 and 50 years old in good health. Specimen: blood. The CDR3 region is CSVHGSAGSGYTF. CDR3 nucleotide sequence: TGCAGCGTTCACGGATCTGCAGGGTCAGGCTACACCTTC.